These T cell receptor beta chains were read from a single sample in a study of blood T cell repertoires in COVID-19. Assay used: immunoSEQ multiplex PCR; TCRdb lists only in-frame clones, some missing. The sample contains under 100,000 clones, around 87% of which appear only once. The sample consisted of peripheral blood. The source is a human donor in a cohort sampled during active COVID-19. Both conserved end residues are part of each CDR3. A D gene is named only where the DNA matches it firmly. Clone size is stated in some rows and not others, as once, few, many or a class when expanded.

V gene	J gene	clone size	D gene	CDR3 DNA	CDR3 protein
TRBV25-1	TRBJ2-2	-	TRBD1	TGTGCCAGCACCAGACAGGGGGCGAACACCGGGGAGCTGTTTTTT	CASTRQGANTGELFF
TRBV7-7	TRBJ2-7	-	TRBD2	TGTGCCAGCAGCGCAACTAGCGGGAGACACCTAGGGGAGCAGTACTTC	CASSATSGRHLGEQYF
TRBV5-6	TRBJ1-6	-	TRBD1	TGTGCCAGCTCCAGGGGGACAGCGAATTCACCCCTCCACTTT	CASSRGTANSPLHF
TRBV27	TRBJ1-1	-	-	TGTGCCAGCAGTGGAGACAGACGGACGAACACTGAAGCTTTCTTT	CASSGDRRTNTEAFF
TRBV20-1	TRBJ1-6	-	-	TGCAGTGCTAGTCCAGGACACAAAAATTCACCCCTCCACTTT	CSASPGHKNSPLHF
TRBV13	TRBJ2-5	-	-	TGTGCCAGCAGCTACACCCCGGAGACCCAGTACTTC	CASSYTPETQYF
TRBV10-3	TRBJ2-1	-	-	TGTGCCATCAGTGAGTCGACGGCAGAAGGGGCTTTCGGTGAGCAGTTCTTC	CAISESTAEGAFGEQFF
TRBV5-6	TRBJ2-5	once	TRBD1	TGTGCCAGCAGCCGAACAGGGGGCGCGGTGTCCCAAGAGACCCAGTACTTC	CASSRTGGAVSQETQYF
TRBV19	TRBJ1-5	-	-	TGTGCCAGTCGCACATCTAGCAATCAGCCCCAGCATTTT	CASRTSSNQPQHF
TRBV7-9	TRBJ1-2	-	-	TGTGCCAGCAGCCTAGACGGGTATGGCTACACCTTC	CASSLDGYGYTF
TRBV5-4	TRBJ1-3	-	TRBD1	TGTGCCAGCAGCTCCGGGACAGGGGTTGGAAACACCATATATTTT	CASSSGTGVGNTIYF
TRBV18	TRBJ2-5	-	-	TGTGCCAGCTGCGACAGCGTGGAGACCCAGTACTTC	CASCDSVETQYF
TRBV20-1	TRBJ1-1	-	-	TGCAGTGCTGGGACCGGGACAGAAGCTTTCTTT	CSAGTGTEAFF
TRBV4-1	TRBJ2-1	-	TRBD2	TGCGCCAGCAGCCCGCTAGCGGGGGTTAATGAGCAGTTCTTC	CASSPLAGVNEQFF
TRBV3-1/TRBV3-2	TRBJ1-2	-	TRBD1	TGTGCCAGCAGCCAAGATTCGGGGACAGGGAACACTAACTATGGCTACACCTTC	CASSQDSGTGNTNYGYTF
TRBV5-1	TRBJ1-1	-	-	TGCGCCAGCAGCTCCCGGGTAATCACTGAAGCTTTCTTT	CASSSRVITEAFF
TRBV3-1/TRBV3-2	TRBJ2-5	-	TRBD2	TGTGCCAGCAGCCAACGGCCGCGACTAGCGGTCCGAGAGACCCAGTACTTC	CASSQRPRLAVRETQYF
TRBV9	TRBJ2-1	-	-	TGTGCCAGCAGCCCCGGAGGGGGGGGGCTGTACAATGAGCAGTTCTTC	CASSPGGGGLYNEQFF
TRBV28	TRBJ1-1	-	TRBD1	TGTGCCAGCAGCTTCGCGGGACAGGGGAACCGCGCTGAAGCTTTCTTT	CASSFAGQGNRAEAFF
TRBV15	TRBJ1-6	-	-	TGTGCCACCAGCAGAGGACAAAGTAATTCACCCCTCCACTTT	CATSRGQSNSPLHF
TRBV9	TRBJ2-1	-	TRBD2	TGTGCCAGCAGCGTATCGGGGGGGCCTTTAAATGAGCAGTTCTTC	CASSVSGGPLNEQFF
TRBV19	TRBJ1-1	-	TRBD1	TGTGCCAGTAGCAACAGGGGGCGGATCGCTTTCTTT	CASSNRGRIAFF
TRBV3-1/TRBV3-2	TRBJ1-2	-	-	TGTGCCAGCAGCCGGACAGAAGGACCCTATGGCTACACCTTC	CASSRTEGPYGYTF
TRBV18	TRBJ2-3	-	-	TGTGCCAGCTCTTTAAGACAGGCGAAAACGAGCACAGATACGCAGTATTTT	CASSLRQAKTSTDTQYF
TRBV7-2	TRBJ1-1	-	TRBD1	TGTGCCAGCAGCTTAGACAGGGGTGAAGCTTTCTTT	CASSLDRGEAFF
TRBV2	TRBJ2-6	-	-	TGTGCCAGCAGCAGGGGAGTCTCTGGGGCCAACGTCCTGACTTTC	CASSRGVSGANVLTF
TRBV5-1	TRBJ2-1	-	TRBD1	TGCGCCAGCAGCCAAAGGGAACAGGGGTGGTTAAGTGAGCAGTTCTTC	CASSQREQGWLSEQFF
TRBV28	TRBJ2-1	-	TRBD1	TGTGCCAGCAGTTCTTCCGGGACAGTCCTTTACAATGAGCAGTTCTTC	CASSSSGTVLYNEQFF
TRBV15	TRBJ2-2	-	-	TGTGCCACCAGCAGAGTGGGGCAGGCCGGGGAGCTGTTTTTT	CATSRVGQAGELFF
TRBV7-9	TRBJ1-2	-	TRBD1	TGTGCCAGCAATCGACAGGGGGTGAGGGTTGGCTACACCTTC	CASNRQGVRVGYTF
TRBV9	TRBJ2-3	-	-	TGTGCCAGCAGCGTAGGTGGAAGGGGTACAGATACGCAGTATTTT	CASSVGGRGTDTQYF
TRBV18	TRBJ1-2	-	TRBD1	TGTGCCAGCTCGCAGACAGGGGCATCTGGCTACACCTTC	CASSQTGASGYTF
TRBV12-5	TRBJ2-7	-	-	TGTGCTAGTGGTTTGGTGGGAGGACATTCCTACGAGCAGTACTTC	CASGLVGGHSYEQYF
TRBV9	TRBJ1-1	once	-	TGTGCCAGCAGCGTAGTGGGGGACATGAACACTGAAGCTTTCTTT	CASSVVGDMNTEAFF
TRBV7-3	TRBJ2-2	-	TRBD1	TGTGCCAGCAGCCTACGCTCCAGGGGGTCCGGGGAGCTGTTTTTT	CASSLRSRGSGELFF
TRBV7-2	TRBJ2-1	-	TRBD2	TGTGCCAGCAGCTTAGCAGCGGGGGGGTTGAATGAGCAGTTCTTC	CASSLAAGGLNEQFF
TRBV4-3	TRBJ1-1	-	-	TGCGCCAGCAGCCAAGATTTTGCGGGAAACACTGAAGCTTTCTTT	CASSQDFAGNTEAFF
TRBV12-3/TRBV12-4	TRBJ2-7	-	-	TGTGCCAGCAGTTTAATTGGCATCTACGAGCAGTACTTC	CASSLIGIYEQYF
TRBV14	TRBJ1-1	-	-	TGTGCCAGCAGCCGGGGACTCCGTGAAGCTTTCTTT	CASSRGLREAFF
TRBV11-2	TRBJ2-2	-	TRBD1	TGTGCCAGCAGCACTCCGGGACAGGGACCTAGGGGGGAGCTGTTTTTT	CASSTPGQGPRGELFF
TRBV6-5	TRBJ2-7	-	TRBD1	TGTGCCAGCAGTTCCCTCGGGACAGGGCTCTACGAGCAGTACTTC	CASSSLGTGLYEQYF
TRBV7-3	TRBJ2-2	-	TRBD1	TGTGCCAGCAGCTACAGGGGGTTCGACACCGGGGAGCTGTTTTTT	CASSYRGFDTGELFF